This TCR beta chain comes out of a study of T cell repertoires in aging, cancer and after chemotherapy. On the study more broadly: Six age groups, ranging from 30 or younger to 70 or older, included the donors. Whole-study results and caveats: Rebound thymic output was suggested by rising median generation probability during chemotherapy in each cancer cohort.

TRB rearrangements spanning V, D and J were amplified using mixed TRB-A/B primers. MiXCR, run by TCRdb on the multiplex PCR reads, gives a single entry per CDR3 protein. The sample includes about 7,000 distinct CDR3 sequences, 40% of them seen just once. The CDR3 consists of 13 residues. In germline, CDR1 is SNHLY, CDR2 FYNNEI. V dropped 4 bases and J dropped 2 bases, with 9 bases sitting between them. Comments on this clonotype: Its target is not known.

The template was genomic DNA from peripheral blood, not RNA. What was sequenced was blood. This TCR derives from a human donor in good health. The J gene is TRBJ2-7, the V gene TRBV2; tentatively, D is TRBD1 (6 bases). CDR3 amino acids: CASSVRQAYEQYF. CDR3 sequence (DNA): TGTGCCAGCAGTGTTAGACAGGCCTACGAGCAGTACTTC.